One sample yielded the 31 T cell receptor beta chains listed below, sequenced in a study of T cells in Graves' hyperthyroidism and ophthalmopathy. Amplified TCR beta CDR3 regions came from RNA transcripts. The TCR CDR3 was amplified in a first-round RT-PCR using the HTBI primer set. TCRdb recomputed calls from the multiplex PCR reads with MiXCR, one row per CDR3 protein. The sample yields roughly 500,000 distinct CDR3 sequences, 46% seen once. Material: peripheral blood or thyroid tissue (not recorded which). These receptors all stem from an adult woman with Graves' disease, either hyperthyroidism or ophthalmopathy (not recorded which).

About this clonotype itself: Being one base from a much bigger clone, this may be a read error. CDR3 loop: CSAVAFWGETQYF. The CDR3 DNA sequence: TGCAGCGCCGTGGCCTTTTGGGGAGAGACCCAGTACTTC. The chain employs TRBV29-1 and TRBJ2-5; D is unclear. The germline V gene has CDR1 SQVTM and CDR2 ANQGSEA. The CDR3 is made up of 13 amino acids. V shed 7 bases and J shed 4 bases, with 16 bases lying between them. Supplemented by reference TRBV29-1 and TRBJ2-5, the full variable domain reads SAVISQKPSRDICQRGTSLTIQCQVDSQVTMMFWYRQQPGQSLTLIATANQGSEATYESGFVIDKFPISRPNLTFSTLTVSNMSPEDSSIYLCSAVAFWGETQYFGPGTRLLVL.

Concerning this clonotype itself: A much larger clone lies a single base off, so this may be a read error. V is TRBV4-1 and J is TRBJ1-1; tentative D call: TRBD1 (5 bases). The CDR3 has 14 amino acids. The germline V gene has CDR1 MGHRA and CDR2 YSYEKL. The CDR3 reads CAGSRRQGDTEAFF. In DNA, the CDR3 is TGCGCCGGCAGCCGGCGTCAGGGAGACACTGAAGCTTTCTTT.

In this sample, this clonotype turned up many times. The chain is built from TRBV29-1 and TRBJ1-2; maybe TRBD1 (5 bases). Germline values: CDR1 SQVTM, CDR2 ANQGSEA. The CDR3 loop spans 13 amino acids. V lost 4 bases and J lost 4, with 13 bases in between. The CDR3: CSVGADRGYGYTF. CDR3 bases: TGCAGCGTTGGGGCTGACAGAGGCTATGGCTACACCTTC. The variable domain in full, completed from reference TRBV29-1 and TRBJ1-2, reads SAVISQKPSRDICQRGTSLTIQCQVDSQVTMMFWYRQQPGQSLTLIATANQGSEATYESGFVIDKFPISRPNLTFSTLTVSNMSPEDSSIYLCSVGADRGYGYTFGSGTRLTVV.

This chain uses TRBV7-9 with TRBJ2-2, with D possibly TRBD1 on 5 matching bases. CDR3 length equals 12 residues. The germline V gene has CDR1 SEHNR and CDR2 FQNEAQ (reference sequence). V lost 5 bases, J lost 8 bases, and 9 bases lay in between. The CDR3 loop reads CASSTRTGELFF. In nucleotides, the CDR3 is TGTGCCAGCAGCACACGGACAGGGGAGCTGTTTTTT. Filled out from reference TRBV7-9 and TRBJ2-2, the complete variable domain reads DTGVSQNPRHKITKRGQNVTFRCDPISEHNRLYWYRQTLGQGPEFLTYFQNEAQLEKSRLLSDRFSAERPKGSFSTLEIQRTEQGDSAMYLCASSTRTGELFFGEGSRLTVL.

The rearrangement links TRBV20-1 to TRBJ2-5; 9 bases agree with TRBD2. Germline V lookup: CDR1 DFQATT, CDR2 SNEGSKA (reference sequence). The CDR3 totals 14 residues. The V and J ends lost 3 bases and 4 bases, in that order; junction bases with no gene match: 6. This CDR3 reads CSARLAGRPETQYF. The CDR3 DNA reads TGCAGTGCTAGGCTAGCGGGGAGGCCAGAGACCCAGTACTTC.

The J gene is TRBJ1-5, the V gene TRBV9; D might be TRBD1 (6 bases). CDR1 and CDR2 from the germline V gene are SGDLS and YYNGEE. This CDR3 has 15 residues. V lost 0 bases to trimming and J lost 7 bases, with 14 bases between them. In nucleotides, the CDR3 is TGTGCCAGCAGCGTAGGGCAGGGGCGAGGGCAGCCCCAGCATTTT. This sequence encodes CASSVGQGRGQPQHF.

About this clonotype: A junction boundary mismatches the germline segment, possibly from a read error. This sequence joins TRBV10-2 and TRBJ1-5, with a tentative D call TRBD1 (6 bases). Germline V CDR1 and CDR2: WSHSY, SAAADI. The length of the CDR3 is 17 residues. The chain's CDR3 is CASSLRGAKGGNQPQHF. In DNA, the CDR3 is TGTGCCAGCAGTTTACGGGGGGCCAAGGGGGGCAATCAGCCCCAGCATTTT.

The chain couples TRBV9 to TRBJ2-3, with D possibly matching TRBD1 (6 bases). The germline V gene encodes CDR1 SGDLS and CDR2 YYNGEE. The CDR3 contains 14 residues. Trimming removed 1 base from V and 5 bases from J, with 11 bases in between. The CDR3 loop is CASSVRTDRDTQYF. DNA for the CDR3: TGTGCCAGCAGCGTACGGACAGATCGAGATACGCAGTATTTT.

This sequence joins TRBV29-1 and TRBJ2-7; D perhaps matches TRBD1 (8 bases). The CDR3 runs 14 residues. CDR1 and CDR2 (germline): SQVTM, ANQGSEA. The ends were cut back, 2 bases at V and 4 bases at J, with 15 bases in the middle. CDR3 residues: CSVESDREGYEQYF. In DNA, the CDR3 is TGCAGCGTTGAATCGGACAGGGAGGGGTACGAGCAGTACTTC.

The chain joins TRBV9 to TRBJ2-7, with D perhaps TRBD1 (6 bases). CDR1 is SGDLS, CDR2 YYNGEE, per germline. CDR3 length: 16 amino acids. V gave up 0 bases and J gave up 6 bases, with 19 bases separating them. In nucleotides, the CDR3 is TGTGCCAGCAGCGTAGGCAGTACGGCAGGGGACCTCGAGCAGTACTTC. Translation: CASSVGSTAGDLEQYF.

The chain recombines TRBV20-1 with TRBJ2-5; maybe TRBD2 (5 bases). This CDR3 has 15 residues. The germline V and J ends were trimmed by 2 bases and 5 bases, with 18 bases remaining between them. The germline V gene encodes CDR1 DFQATT and CDR2 SNEGSKA (reference sequence). CDR3 protein: CSARMKRVAAETQYF. In nucleotides, the CDR3 is TGCAGTGCTAGAATGAAGAGGGTGGCGGCGGAGACCCAGTACTTC.

This clonotype was recorded a few times. The genes are TRBV7-9 and TRBJ2-5; 8 positions match TRBD1. Losses at the gene ends were 5 bases for V and 5 bases for J; bases not matched to a gene: 10. The germline gives CDR1 SEHNR, CDR2 FQNEAQ (reference sequence). The CDR3 has 15 residues. CDR3 sequence reads: CASSHRDRLGETQYF. For the CDR3, the DNA is TGTGCCAGCAGCCACCGGGACAGGCTCGGGGAGACCCAGTACTTC.

This chain uses TRBV20-1 with TRBJ2-5, with no clear D. The V end was cut by 5 bases, the J end by 5 bases, with 12 bases between. The CDR3 totals 12 residues. Germline CDR1 reads DFQATT; CDR2 reads SNEGSKA (reference sequence). CDR3 region: CSARFLRETQYF. DNA for the CDR3: TGCAGTGCTCGATTCCTGAGGGAGACCCAGTACTTC.

This sequence joins TRBV7-3 and TRBJ1-2; D is undetermined. The CDR3 runs to 13 residues. Germline V CDR1 and CDR2: SGHTA, FQGTGA. V was cut by 5 bases and J by 8 bases, with 15 bases left in between. The CDR3 region is CASSLRRGEGYTF. CDR3 DNA: TGTGCCAGCAGCCTAAGACGGGGAGAGGGCTACACCTTC.

This clonotype came up many times. This rearrangement joins TRBV4-1 to TRBJ1-2; 7 bases line up with TRBD1. V was pared by 0 bases and J by 7 bases, with 8 bases of the junction left unmatched. Germline lookup yields CDR1 MGHRA and CDR2 YSYEKL. The CDR3 length is 15 residues. The CDR3 DNA follows: TGCGCCAGCAGCCAAGAAGGGAGGGGGCTCTCTGGCTACACCTTC. Encoded protein: CASSQEGRGLSGYTF.

V usage is TRBV3-1 and J usage is TRBJ2-7; perhaps D is TRBD1 or TRBD2 (6 bases each). The germline CDR1 and CDR2 sequences are LGHDT and YNNKEL (reference sequence). The CDR3 has 13 amino acids. V shed 4 bases and J shed 5 bases, with 12 bases lying between them. Written as DNA, the CDR3 is TGTGCCAGCAGCCCACCCGGGGGCGACGAGCAGTACTTC. This gives the protein CASSPPGGDEQYF.

V is TRBV29-1 and J is TRBJ2-7, with a weak D call TRBD2 (5 bases). The CDR3 contains 11 residues. Germline V CDR1 and CDR2: SQVTM, ANQGSEA. Trimming cost V 6 bases and J 8 bases, with 14 bases left between them. CDR3 DNA sequence: TGCAGCGTCGGACGGGATGGCAAGCAGTACTTC. As protein: CSVGRDGKQYF.

This clonotype was observed a handful of times. The chain recombines TRBV7-9 with TRBJ1-4; 7 bases fit TRBD1. With V trimmed by 3 bases and J by 4 bases, 5 bases remained unmatched. The V gene's germline CDR1 is SEHNR and CDR2 FQNEAQ (reference sequence). The CDR3 totals 15 residues. The CDR3 DNA sequence: TGTGCCAGCAGCTTCCTGGACAGGAGTAATGAAAAACTGTTTTTT. It encodes CASSFLDRSNEKLFF.

The V gene is TRBV29-1, the J gene TRBJ1-2, with a tentative D call TRBD1 (6 bases). V lost 3 bases and J 9 bases, leaving 8 bases between the germline ends. The CDR3 extends over 10 amino acids. Germline V gene sequence: CDR1 SQVTM, CDR2 ANQGSEA. The CDR3: CSVERDSYTF. CDR3 bases: TGCAGCGTTGAGAGGGACAGCTACACCTTC.

The gene calls are TRBV20-1 and TRBJ1-5; D remains ambiguous. The CDR3 consists of 13 residues. Germline CDR1 is DFQATT and CDR2 is SNEGSKA (reference sequence). Between the trimmed V and J ends, which lost 5 bases and 5 bases, there was a span of 13 bases. CDR3 amino acids: CSASRQADQPQHF. The CDR3 DNA is TGCAGTGCTTCTCGGCAGGCCGATCAGCCCCAGCATTTT.

This chain uses TRBV29-1 with TRBJ1-4, with 10 bases identical to TRBD1. The CDR3 extends over 12 amino acids. The germline V gene has CDR1 SQVTM and CDR2 ANQGSEA. Trimming took 8 bases from V and 8 from J; bases not matched to a gene: 5. CDR3 protein: CSLGTGEEKLFF. The CDR3 DNA reads as TGCAGCTTAGGGACAGGGGAAGAAAAACTGTTTTTT. The full variable domain, rest sourced from reference TRBV29-1 and TRBJ1-4, is SAVISQKPSRDICQRGTSLTIQCQVDSQVTMMFWYRQQPGQSLTLIATANQGSEATYESGFVIDKFPISRPNLTFSTLTVSNMSPEDSSIYLCSLGTGEEKLFFGSGTQLSVL.

Remarks on this clonotype: The junction departs from germline at one end; a sequencing error may be responsible. V is TRBV10-3 and J is TRBJ1-2; D unresolved. The CDR3 has 12 residues. Germline V lookup: CDR1 ENHRY, CDR2 SYGVKD. The CDR3 DNA is TGTACCATCAGAACAACAAACTATGGCTACACCTTC. This codes for CTIRTTNYGYTF.

The table lists this clonotype with a few counts. The chain carries TRBV5-1 and TRBJ2-7; 8 bases are shared with TRBD2. The germline CDR1 and CDR2 sequences are SGHRS and YFSETQ. The CDR3 is 14 amino acids. Unmatched junction bases numbered 8, after V lost 3 bases and J lost 6 bases. The CDR3, as DNA: TGCGCCAGCAGCTCCTGGGGCGGGGGGTCCGAGCAGTACTTC. This translates into CASSSWGGGSEQYF.

Comments on this clonotype: A much larger clone is a single base away; this may be a read error. The chain couples TRBV5-1 to TRBJ2-2; 7 bases are a match to TRBD2. Germline CDR1 reads SGHRS; CDR2 reads YFSETQ. V was clipped by 5 bases and J by 2 bases; unmatched bases: 6. This CDR3 spans 15 amino acids. CDR3 DNA: TGCGCCAGCAGTTGGGAGACTAGCAACACCGGGGAGCTGTTTTTT. It translates to CASSWETSNTGELFF.

The rearrangement links TRBV19 to TRBJ2-1, with a tentative D call TRBD2 (7 bases). Germline CDR1 is LNHDA and CDR2 is SQIVND (reference sequence). V lost 3 bases to trimming and J lost 8 bases, with 17 bases between them. CDR3 length: 15 amino acids. The chain's CDR3 is CASSIGGRAGHEQFF. The DNA for the CDR3 is TGTGCCAGTAGTATCGGGGGCCGAGCGGGACATGAGCAGTTCTTC.

The chain is built from TRBV10-3 and TRBJ2-7, with D perhaps given as TRBD1 or TRBD2 (6 bases each). CDR1 is ENHRY and CDR2 is SYGVKD in the germline V gene. The CDR3 extends over 16 amino acids. Trimming pared 6 bases from V and 1 base from J, leaving 19 bases between. The CDR3 nucleotides read TGTGCCATCAGCCTGCCATTGGGGGGCACATCCTACGAGCAGTACTTC. Its translation: CAISLPLGGTSYEQYF.

This clonotype was seen more than once but under ten times. The J gene is TRBJ1-6, the V gene TRBV5-1; 11 bases are a match to TRBD1. The V gene's germline CDR1 is SGHRS and CDR2 YFSETQ. The CDR3 spans 15 residues. After removal of 4 bases from V and 7 bases from J, the junction contained 4 bases not matched to a gene. Here the CDR3 reads CASSVGQGVNSPLHF. The CDR3 DNA sequence: TGCGCCAGCAGCGTGGGACAGGGGGTCAATTCACCCCTCCACTTT.

This clonotype was detected ten times or more. V gene TRBV4-1 combines with J gene TRBJ1-4; 8 bases align to TRBD1. Germline V gene sequence: CDR1 MGHRA, CDR2 YSYEKL. V was pared by 2 bases and J by 4 bases, with 3 bases of the junction left unmatched. The length of the CDR3 is 15 residues. The CDR3 reads CASSQTGGFNEKLFF. The DNA of the CDR3 is TGCGCCAGCAGCCAAACAGGGGGTTTTAATGAAAAACTGTTTTTT.

The chain has TRBV10-3 and TRBJ2-5; D tentatively reads TRBD1 or TRBD2 (6 bases each). Deletions cut 6 bases from V and 3 bases from J, with 11 bases between. This CDR3 is 13 amino acids long. From germline, CDR1 is ENHRY and CDR2 SYGVKD. CDR3 protein: CAISGGGEETQYF. CDR3 nucleotides: TGTGCCATCAGCGGAGGGGGAGAAGAGACCCAGTACTTC.

This chain links TRBV6-6 with TRBJ2-2; TRBD1 matches 7 bases. The CDR3 spans 16 residues. V trimming: 11 bases; J trimming: 2 bases; junction bases outside the gene matches: 14. Germline-derived CDR1 and CDR2 are MNHNY and SVGAGI (reference sequence). The CDR3 DNA follows: TGTGCCGTTGGGATTAGGGGGCCCACAAACACCGGGGAGCTGTTTTTT. This codes for CAVGIRGPTNTGELFF.

The genes are TRBV24-1 and TRBJ2-5; 9 bases agree with TRBD1. The V and J ends lost 7 bases and 6 bases, in that order; junction bases with no gene match: 8. Germline V gene data show CDR1 as KGHDR and CDR2 as SFDVKD. The CDR3 sequence is 14 residues long. The CDR3 DNA is TGTGCCACCAGCAGAACCGGGACAGGGCAGACCCAGTACTTC. Translating it yields CATSRTGTGQTQYF.